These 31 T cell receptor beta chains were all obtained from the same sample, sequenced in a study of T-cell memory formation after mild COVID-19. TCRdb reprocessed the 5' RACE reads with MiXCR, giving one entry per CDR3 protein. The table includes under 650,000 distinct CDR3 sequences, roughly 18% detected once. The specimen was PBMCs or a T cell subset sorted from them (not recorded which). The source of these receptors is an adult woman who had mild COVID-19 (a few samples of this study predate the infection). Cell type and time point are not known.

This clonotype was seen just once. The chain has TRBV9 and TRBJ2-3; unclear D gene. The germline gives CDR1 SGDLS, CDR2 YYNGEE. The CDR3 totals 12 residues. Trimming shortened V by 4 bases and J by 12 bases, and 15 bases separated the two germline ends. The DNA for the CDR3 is TGTGCCAGCAGCATCTTGAATAGCCAACAGTATTTT. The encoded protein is CASSILNSQQYF.

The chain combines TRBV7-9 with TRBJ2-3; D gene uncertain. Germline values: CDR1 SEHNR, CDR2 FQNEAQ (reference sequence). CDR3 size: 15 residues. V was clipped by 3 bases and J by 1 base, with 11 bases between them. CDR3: CASSFTWLGTDTQYF. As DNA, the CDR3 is TGTGCCAGCAGCTTCACATGGTTGGGCACAGATACGCAGTATTTT.

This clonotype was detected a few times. CDR3 nucleotides: TGTGCCATCAGTGACGGGCTAGGGATCACAGATACGCAGTATTTT. This sequence encodes CAISDGLGITDTQYF. The rearrangement joins TRBV10-3 to TRBJ2-3; D remains ambiguous. Germline V gene lookup returns CDR1 ENHRY and CDR2 SYGVKD. V was pared by 3 bases and J by 2 bases, with 12 bases between. The CDR3 consists of 15 residues.

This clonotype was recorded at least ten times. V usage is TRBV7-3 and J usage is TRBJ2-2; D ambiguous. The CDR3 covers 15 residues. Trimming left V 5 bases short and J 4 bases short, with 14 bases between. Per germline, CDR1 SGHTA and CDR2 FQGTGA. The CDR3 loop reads CASSPQSSATGELFF. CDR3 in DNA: TGTGCCAGCAGCCCGCAGAGTAGTGCCACCGGGGAGCTGTTTTTT. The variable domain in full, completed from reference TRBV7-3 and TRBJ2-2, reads GAGVSQTPSNKVTEKGKYVELRCDPISGHTALYWYRQSLGQGPEFLIYFQGTGAADDSGLPNDRFFAVRPEGSVSTLKIQRTERGDSAVYLCASSPQSSATGELFFGEGSRLTVL.

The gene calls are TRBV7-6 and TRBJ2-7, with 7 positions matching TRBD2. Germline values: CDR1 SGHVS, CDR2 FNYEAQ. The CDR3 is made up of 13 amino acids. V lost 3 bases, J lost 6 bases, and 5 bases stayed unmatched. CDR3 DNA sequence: TGTGCCAGCAGCTTGGGGGGGACGGCCGAGCAGTACTTC. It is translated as CASSLGGTAEQYF.

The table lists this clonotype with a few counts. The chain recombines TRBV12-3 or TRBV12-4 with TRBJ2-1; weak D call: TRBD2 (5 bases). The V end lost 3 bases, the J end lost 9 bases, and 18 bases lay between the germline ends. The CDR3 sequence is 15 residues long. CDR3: CASSFELGENAEQFF. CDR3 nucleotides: TGTGCCAGCAGTTTCGAACTGGGAGAAAACGCTGAGCAGTTCTTC.

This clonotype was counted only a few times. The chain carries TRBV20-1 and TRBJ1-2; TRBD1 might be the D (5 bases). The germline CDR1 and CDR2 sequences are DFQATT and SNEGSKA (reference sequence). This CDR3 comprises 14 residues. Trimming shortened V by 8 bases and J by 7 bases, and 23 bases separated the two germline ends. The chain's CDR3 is CSYLPARDLSGYTF. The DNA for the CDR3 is TGCAGTTACCTCCCCGCCAGGGATTTAAGTGGCTACACCTTC.

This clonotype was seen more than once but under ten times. DNA of the CDR3: TGTGCCAGCAGCAGGGGACTAGCGGGGGGAGCTACTAGCACAGATACGCAGTATTTT. Translated: CASSRGLAGGATSTDTQYF. The chain joins TRBV7-8 to TRBJ2-3, with 15 bases that match TRBD2. V lost 5 bases and J lost 0; bases outside the gene matches: 9. The germline V gene encodes CDR1 SGHVS and CDR2 FQNEAQ. The CDR3 consists of 19 residues.

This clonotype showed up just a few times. In DNA, the CDR3 is TGTGCCAGTAGTCCCTGGACTAGCACCGTCTACGAGCAGTACTTC. Translation: CASSPWTSTVYEQYF. The rearrangement joins TRBV19 to TRBJ2-7, with TRBD2 matching 8 bases. The germline CDR1 and CDR2 sequences are LNHDA and SQIVND (reference sequence). CDR3 length: 15 amino acids. V shed 5 bases, J shed 3 bases, and the junction held 9 bases outside the gene matches. Full variable domain (outside the CDR3, taken from reference TRBV19 and TRBJ2-7): DGGITQSPKYLFRKEGQNVTLSCEQNLNHDAMYWYRQDPGQGLRLIYYSQIVNDFQKGDIAEGYSVSREKKESFPLTVTSAQKNPTAFYLCASSPWTSTVYEQYFGPGTRLTVT.

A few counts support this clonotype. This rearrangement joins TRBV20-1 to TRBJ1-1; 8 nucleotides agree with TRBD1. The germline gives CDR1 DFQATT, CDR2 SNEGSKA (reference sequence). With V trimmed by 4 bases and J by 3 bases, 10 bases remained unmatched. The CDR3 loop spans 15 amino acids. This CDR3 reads CSAIKTGVQDTEAFF. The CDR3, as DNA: TGCAGTGCTATCAAGACAGGGGTTCAGGACACTGAAGCTTTCTTT.

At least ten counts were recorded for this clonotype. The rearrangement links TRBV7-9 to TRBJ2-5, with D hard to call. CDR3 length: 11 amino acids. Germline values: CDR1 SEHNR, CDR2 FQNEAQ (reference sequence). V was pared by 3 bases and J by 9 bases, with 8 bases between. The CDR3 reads CASSLNEAQYF. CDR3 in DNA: TGTGCCAGCAGCTTGAATGAGGCCCAGTACTTC.

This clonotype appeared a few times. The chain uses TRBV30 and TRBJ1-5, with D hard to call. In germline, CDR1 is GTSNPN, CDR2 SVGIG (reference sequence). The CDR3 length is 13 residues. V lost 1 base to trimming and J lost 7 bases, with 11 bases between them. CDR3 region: CAWSEREYQPQHF. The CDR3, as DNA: TGTGCCTGGAGTGAAAGGGAATACCAGCCCCAGCATTTT.

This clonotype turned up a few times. The CDR3 bases are TGTGCCAGCAGCCTTACCCGTGGTGGGGGGCAATATACGCAGTATTTT. Translated: CASSLTRGGGQYTQYF. V is TRBV7-2 and J is TRBJ2-3; D may correspond to TRBD1 or TRBD2 (6 bases each). Germline V CDR1 and CDR2: SGHTA, FQGNSA. Trimming cost V 5 bases and J 7 bases, with 22 bases left between them. There are 16 residues in the CDR3.

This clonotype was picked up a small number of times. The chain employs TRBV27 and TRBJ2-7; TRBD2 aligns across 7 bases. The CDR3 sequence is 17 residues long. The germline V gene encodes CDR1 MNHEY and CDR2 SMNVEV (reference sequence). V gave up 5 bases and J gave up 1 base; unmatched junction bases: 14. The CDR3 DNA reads TGTGCCAGCAGTCCCCGCCACAGCGGGAAGTCGTCCTACGAGCAGTACTTC. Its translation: CASSPRHSGKSSYEQYF.

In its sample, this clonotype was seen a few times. The CDR3 region is CASSPVGAFNSPLHF. DNA of the CDR3: TGTGCCAGCAGCCCCGTAGGGGCCTTCAATTCACCCCTCCACTTT. The chain recombines TRBV7-2 with TRBJ1-6, with a possible D match to TRBD1 (5 bases). The length of the CDR3 is 15 residues. Trimming stripped 5 bases from V and 7 bases from J, with 15 bases between. Germline lookup yields CDR1 SGHTA and CDR2 FQGNSA.

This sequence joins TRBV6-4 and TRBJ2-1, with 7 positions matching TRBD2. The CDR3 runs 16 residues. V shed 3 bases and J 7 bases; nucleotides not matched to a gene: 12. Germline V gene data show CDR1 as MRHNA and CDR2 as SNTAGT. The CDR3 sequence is CASSESGTKWGNEQFF. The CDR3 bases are TGTGCCAGCAGTGAATCCGGGACTAAGTGGGGTAATGAGCAGTTCTTC.

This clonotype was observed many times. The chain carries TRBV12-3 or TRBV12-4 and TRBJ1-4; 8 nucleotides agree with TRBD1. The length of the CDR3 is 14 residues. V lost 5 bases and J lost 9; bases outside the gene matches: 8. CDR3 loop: CASSRTGLTKKLFF. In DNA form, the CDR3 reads TGTGCCAGCAGTCGGACAGGGTTAACGAAAAAACTGTTTTTT.

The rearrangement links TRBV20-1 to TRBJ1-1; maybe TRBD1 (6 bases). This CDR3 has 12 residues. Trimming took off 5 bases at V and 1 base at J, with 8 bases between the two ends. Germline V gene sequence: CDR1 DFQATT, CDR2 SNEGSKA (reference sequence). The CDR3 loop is CSAPRGNTEAFF. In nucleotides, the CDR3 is TGCAGTGCTCCCAGGGGGAACACTGAAGCTTTCTTT.

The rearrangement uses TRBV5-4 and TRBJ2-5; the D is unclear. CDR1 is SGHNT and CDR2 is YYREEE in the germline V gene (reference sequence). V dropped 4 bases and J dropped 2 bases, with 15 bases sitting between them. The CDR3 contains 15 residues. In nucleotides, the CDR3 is TGTGCCAGCAGCACCAGCGAAGGGTGGCAAGAGACCCAGTACTTC. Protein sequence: CASSTSEGWQETQYF. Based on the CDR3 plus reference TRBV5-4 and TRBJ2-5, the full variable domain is ETGVTQSPTHLIKTRGQQVTLRCSSQSGHNTVSWYQQALGQGPQFIFQYYREEENGRGNFPPRFSGLQFPNYSSELNVNALELDDSALYLCASSTSEGWQETQYFGPGTRLLVL.

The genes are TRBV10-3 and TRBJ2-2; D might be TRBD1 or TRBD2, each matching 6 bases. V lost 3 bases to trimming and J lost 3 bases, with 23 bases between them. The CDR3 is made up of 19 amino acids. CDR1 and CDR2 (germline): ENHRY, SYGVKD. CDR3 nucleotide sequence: TGTGCCATCAGTGACGGAGGGCTACAGACAGGAGTGGACACCGGGGAGCTGTTTTTT. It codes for CAISDGGLQTGVDTGELFF.

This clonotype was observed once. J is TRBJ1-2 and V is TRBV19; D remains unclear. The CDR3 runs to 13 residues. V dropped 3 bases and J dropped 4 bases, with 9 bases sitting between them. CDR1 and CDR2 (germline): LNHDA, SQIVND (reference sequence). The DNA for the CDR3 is TGTGCCAGTAGTATGGGAATCAGCTATGGCTACACCTTC. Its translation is CASSMGISYGYTF. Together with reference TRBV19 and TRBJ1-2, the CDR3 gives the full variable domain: DGGITQSPKYLFRKEGQNVTLSCEQNLNHDAMYWYRQDPGQGLRLIYYSQIVNDFQKGDIAEGYSVSREKKESFPLTVTSAQKNPTAFYLCASSMGISYGYTFGSGTRLTVV.

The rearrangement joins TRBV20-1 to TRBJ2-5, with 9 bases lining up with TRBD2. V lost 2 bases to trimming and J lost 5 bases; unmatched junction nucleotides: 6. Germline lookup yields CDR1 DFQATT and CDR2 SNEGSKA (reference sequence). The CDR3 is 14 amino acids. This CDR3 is CSARTLAGFETQYF. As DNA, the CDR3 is TGCAGTGCTAGAACTCTAGCGGGATTTGAGACCCAGTACTTC.

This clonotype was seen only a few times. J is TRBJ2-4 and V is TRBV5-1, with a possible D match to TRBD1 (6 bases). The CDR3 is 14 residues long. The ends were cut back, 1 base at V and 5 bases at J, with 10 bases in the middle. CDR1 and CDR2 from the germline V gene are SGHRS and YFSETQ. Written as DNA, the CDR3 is TGCGCCAGCAGCTTGTTACAGGGACAAAACATTCAGTACTTC. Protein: CASSLLQGQNIQYF.

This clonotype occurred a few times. CDR3 sequence reads: CASSKYREDTEAFF. DNA for the CDR3: TGTGCCAGTAGTAAATACAGGGAGGACACTGAAGCTTTCTTT. The rearrangement joins TRBV19 to TRBJ1-1; D may be TRBD1 (6 bases). CDR1 LNHDA and CDR2 SQIVND come from the germline V gene (reference sequence). V was trimmed by 4 bases and J by 3 bases, leaving 12 bases between them. CDR3 length: 14 residues.

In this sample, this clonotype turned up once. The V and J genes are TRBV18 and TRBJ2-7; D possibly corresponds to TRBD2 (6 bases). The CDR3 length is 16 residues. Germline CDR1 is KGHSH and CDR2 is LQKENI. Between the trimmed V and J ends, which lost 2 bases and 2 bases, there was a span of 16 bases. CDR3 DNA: TGTGCCAGCTCACCATTAGGGAGGATGCCCACCTACGAGCAGTACTTC. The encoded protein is CASSPLGRMPTYEQYF. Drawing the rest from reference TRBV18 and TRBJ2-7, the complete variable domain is NAGVMQNPRHLVRRRGQEARLRCSPMKGHSHVYWYRQLPEEGLKFMVYLQKENIIDESGMPKERFSAEFPKEGPSILRIQQVVRGDSAAYFCASSPLGRMPTYEQYFGPGTRLTVT.

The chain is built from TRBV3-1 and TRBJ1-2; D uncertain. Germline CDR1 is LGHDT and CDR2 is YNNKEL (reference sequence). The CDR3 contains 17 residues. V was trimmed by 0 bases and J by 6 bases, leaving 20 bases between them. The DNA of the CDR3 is TGTGCCAGCAGCCAAGACCCCGAATCGTGGGGTAAAAATGGCTACACCTTC. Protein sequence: CASSQDPESWGKNGYTF.

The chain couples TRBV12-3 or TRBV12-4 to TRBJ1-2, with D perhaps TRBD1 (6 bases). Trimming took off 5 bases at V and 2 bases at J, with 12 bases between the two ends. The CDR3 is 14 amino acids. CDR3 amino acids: CASSKGTRNYGYTF. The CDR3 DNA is TGTGCCAGCAGTAAGGGGACACGGAACTATGGCTACACCTTC.

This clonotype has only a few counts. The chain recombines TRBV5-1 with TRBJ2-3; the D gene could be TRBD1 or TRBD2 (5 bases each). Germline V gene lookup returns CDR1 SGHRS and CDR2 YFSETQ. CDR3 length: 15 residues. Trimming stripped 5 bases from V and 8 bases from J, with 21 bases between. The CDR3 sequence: CASRSLGPGAGTQYF. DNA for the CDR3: TGCGCCAGCAGAAGCCTGGGACCCGGGGCGGGTACGCAGTATTTT.

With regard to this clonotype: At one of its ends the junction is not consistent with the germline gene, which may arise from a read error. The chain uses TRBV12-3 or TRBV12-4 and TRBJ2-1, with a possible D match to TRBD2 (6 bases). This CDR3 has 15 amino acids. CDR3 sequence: CASSLRGSSHNEQFF. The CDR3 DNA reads TGTGCCAGCAGTTTACGGGGGAGCTCCCACAATGAGCAGTTCTTC.

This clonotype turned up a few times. CDR3 coding DNA: TGTGCCAGCAGCTTAGTAGGGGCCGGCTCCTACAATGAGCAGTTCTTC. Translation: CASSLVGAGSYNEQFF. The rearrangement joins TRBV7-9 to TRBJ2-1, with TRBD1 as a possible D gene (5 bases). The CDR3 is 16 residues long. Trimming took off 1 base at V and 0 bases at J, with 10 bases between the two ends. The germline V gene encodes CDR1 SEHNR and CDR2 FQNEAQ (reference sequence). Based on the CDR3 plus reference TRBV7-9 and TRBJ2-1, the full variable domain is DTGVSQNPRHKITKRGQNVTFRCDPISEHNRLYWYRQTLGQGPEFLTYFQNEAQLEKSRLLSDRFSAERPKGSFSTLEIQRTEQGDSAMYLCASSLVGAGSYNEQFFGPGTRLTVL.

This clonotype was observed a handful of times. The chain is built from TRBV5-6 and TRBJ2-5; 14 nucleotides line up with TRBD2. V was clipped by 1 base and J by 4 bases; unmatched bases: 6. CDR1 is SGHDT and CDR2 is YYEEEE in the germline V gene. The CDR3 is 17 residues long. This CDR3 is CASSLTGTSGSGETQYF. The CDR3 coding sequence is TGTGCCAGCAGCTTGACAGGGACTAGCGGGAGCGGAGAGACCCAGTACTTC.